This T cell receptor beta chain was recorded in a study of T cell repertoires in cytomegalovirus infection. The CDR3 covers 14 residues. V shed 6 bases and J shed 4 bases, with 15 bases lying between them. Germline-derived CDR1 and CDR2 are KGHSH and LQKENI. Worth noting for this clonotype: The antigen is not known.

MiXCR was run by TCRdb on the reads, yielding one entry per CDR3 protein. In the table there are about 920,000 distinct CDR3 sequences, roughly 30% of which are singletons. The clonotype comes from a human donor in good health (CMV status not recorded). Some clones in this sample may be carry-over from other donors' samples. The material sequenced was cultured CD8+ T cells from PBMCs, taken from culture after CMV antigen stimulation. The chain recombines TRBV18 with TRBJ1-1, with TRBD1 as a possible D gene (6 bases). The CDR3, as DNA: TGTGCCAGCTCCTCAGGGGCCTCGGTCACTGAAGCTTTCTTT. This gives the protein CASSSGASVTEAFF. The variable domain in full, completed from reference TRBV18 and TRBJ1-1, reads NAGVMQNPRHLVRRRGQEARLRCSPMKGHSHVYWYRQLPEEGLKFMVYLQKENIIDESGMPKERFSAEFPKEGPSILRIQQVVRGDSAAYFCASSSGASVTEAFFGQGTRLTVV.